Below are 13 T cell receptor beta chains sequenced from a single sample in a study of cytomegalovirus exposure and HLA in healthy donors. Amplification used 60 Vbeta primers and 13 Jbeta primers. Profiled with immunoSEQ multiplex PCR; TCRdb holds only in-frame clones, not every one. Of about 120,000 clones in the sample, 75% to 85% were seen once. The material sequenced was PBMCs. The source of these receptors is a male donor in good health and CMV-seronegative.

The chain uses TRBV6-4 and TRBJ2-1; 8 bases are a match to TRBD2. The CDR3 consists of 15 residues. Germline assignment: CDR1 MRHNA and CDR2 SNTAGT. With 3 bases clipped from V and 5 bases from J, the junction kept 6 bases outside the gene matches. DNA for the CDR3: TGTGCCAGCAGTGAAGAGGTTAGCGGGAACAATGAGCAGTTCTTC. It specifies CASSEEVSGNNEQFF.

This chain links TRBV12-5 with TRBJ1-5; no clear D gene. The CDR3 sequence is 13 residues long. The V gene lost 10 bases and the J gene lost 5 bases, with 15 bases spanning the gap. Germline values: CDR1 LGHNT, CDR2 FRNRAP. Written as DNA, the CDR3 is TGTGCTACCACTCCGGGGAGGCATCAGCCCCAGCATTTT. It encodes CATTPGRHQPQHF.

This sequence joins TRBV5-1 and TRBJ2-5; 12 nucleotides match TRBD2. The CDR3 has 16 residues. Per the germline V gene, CDR1 is SGHRS and CDR2 is YFSETQ. V was clipped by 4 bases and J by 1 base; unmatched bases: 5. The CDR3 DNA is TGCGCCAGCAGCCCAGGACTAGCGGGACTCCAAGAGACCCAGTACTTC. Its protein product is CASSPGLAGLQETQYF.

The chain carries TRBV14 and TRBJ2-3, with 7 bases that match TRBD1. Looked up from germline, CDR1 is SGHDN and CDR2 is FVKESK. This CDR3 has 15 residues. V was pared by 4 bases and J by 4 bases, with 8 bases of the junction left unmatched. The CDR3 bases are TGTGCCAGCAGCCGGGACAGACCGGACCCAGATACGCAGTATTTT. It yields the protein CASSRDRPDPDTQYF. Full variable domain (outside the CDR3, taken from reference TRBV14 and TRBJ2-3): EAGVTQFPSHSVIEKGQTVTLRCDPISGHDNLYWYRRVMGKEIKFLLHFVKESKQDESGMPNNRFLAERTGGTYSTLKVQPAELEDSGVYFCASSRDRPDPDTQYFGPGTRLTVL.

CDR3 bases: TGTGCCAGCAGCCTCTTCTTTCTCTCTGGAAACACCATATATTTT. Translated: CASSLFFLSGNTIYF. This chain links TRBV5-6 with TRBJ1-3; D ambiguous. V gave up 4 bases and J gave up 0 bases, with 11 bases separating them. CDR3 size: 15 residues. Germline V gives CDR1 SGHDT, CDR2 YYEEEE.

This chain joins TRBV10-3 and TRBJ1-4, with TRBD1 as a possible D gene (5 bases). The CDR3 extends over 15 amino acids. Germline CDR1 and CDR2: ENHRY and SYGVKD. Trimming shortened V by 0 bases and J by 5 bases, and 10 bases separated the two germline ends. As DNA, the CDR3 is TGTGCCATCAGTGAGTCGAGGACACCAAATGAAAAACTGTTTTTT. Its protein is CAISESRTPNEKLFF.

V gene TRBV7-6 combines with J gene TRBJ2-1, with D perhaps TRBD1 (6 bases). The germline gives CDR1 SGHVS, CDR2 FNYEAQ. Trimming took 1 base from V and 4 from J, leaving 23 bases between them. The CDR3 is made up of 19 amino acids. CDR3 nucleotides: TGTGCCAGCAGCTTAGTCGCCCCCCGGACAGTCAGGGGATACAATGAGCAGTTCTTC. It specifies CASSLVAPRTVRGYNEQFF.

V and J are TRBV7-3 and TRBJ2-7, with unresolved D. The CDR3 extends over 14 amino acids. In germline, CDR1 is SGHTA, CDR2 FQGTGA. V was pared by 5 bases and J by 5 bases, with 16 bases between. This CDR3 reads CASSADRVSDEQYF. Written as DNA, the CDR3 is TGTGCCAGCAGCGCAGACCGGGTATCCGACGAGCAGTACTTC.

The CDR3 DNA sequence: TGTGCCAGCTCACCAGTCCGGGACGGGACAAACACTGAAGCTTTCTTT. Translating it yields CASSPVRDGTNTEAFF. The genes are TRBV18 and TRBJ1-1, with D perhaps TRBD1 (6 bases). V lost 2 bases to trimming and J lost 2 bases, with 15 bases between them. The CDR3 runs to 16 residues. CDR1 is KGHSH, CDR2 LQKENI, per germline. The full variable domain, with the rest looked up from reference TRBV18 and TRBJ1-1, is NAGVMQNPRHLVRRRGQEARLRCSPMKGHSHVYWYRQLPEEGLKFMVYLQKENIIDESGMPKERFSAEFPKEGPSILRIQQVVRGDSAAYFCASSPVRDGTNTEAFFGQGTRLTVV.

V is TRBV4-1 and J is TRBJ2-1, with TRBD2 matching over 8 bases. V gave up 0 bases and J gave up 4 bases; unmatched junction bases: 5. The CDR3 totals 16 residues. Germline CDR1 and CDR2: MGHRA and YSYEKL. CDR3 nucleotide sequence: TGCGCCAGCAGCCAAGAAGAAGCGGGAGCGTACAATGAGCAGTTCTTC. As protein: CASSQEEAGAYNEQFF.

The gene calls are TRBV5-1 and TRBJ2-3; 7 bases agree with TRBD2. The CDR3 totals 15 residues. The germline CDR1 and CDR2 sequences are SGHRS and YFSETQ. J lost 6 bases, V lost 4 bases, and 11 bases had no gene match. This CDR3 reads CASSGASGKWDTQYF. The CDR3 DNA reads as TGCGCCAGCAGCGGCGCTAGCGGCAAGTGGGATACGCAGTATTTT.

The chain combines TRBV6-5 with TRBJ1-5; 9 nucleotides line up with TRBD1. V shed 6 bases, J shed 7 bases, and the junction held 4 bases outside the gene matches. This CDR3 is 13 amino acids long. CDR1 MNHEY and CDR2 SVGAGI come from the germline V gene. CDR3 in amino acids: CASRGTGRQPQHF. In DNA form, the CDR3 reads TGTGCCAGCAGGGGGACAGGGAGACAGCCCCAGCATTTT.

The chain links TRBV27 to TRBJ2-7; TRBD1 matches at 11 bases. The CDR3 runs 14 residues. The germline V gene has CDR1 MNHEY and CDR2 SMNVEV (reference sequence). Unmatched junction bases numbered 6, after V lost 5 bases and J lost 6 bases. The CDR3 nucleotides are TGTGCCAGCAGTGTGGGACAGGGGGTAGTCGAGCAGTACTTC. It specifies CASSVGQGVVEQYF.